These 3 T cell receptor beta chains were sequenced from one sample in a study of blood T cell repertoires in COVID-19. Measured with immunoSEQ multiplex PCR; TCRdb has only the in-frame clones, and not every one. The table shows approximately 240,000 clones, with around 82% occurring only once. The sequencing input was peripheral blood. These receptors came from a woman older than 75 with active or convalescent COVID-19.

The chain has TRBV7-9 and TRBJ2-5; 12 bases are a match to TRBD2. The CDR3 contains 15 residues. CDR1 SEHNR and CDR2 FQNEAQ come from the germline V gene (reference sequence). The trim removed 4 bases at V and 4 bases at J, leaving 4 bases unmatched. The CDR3 spells CASSSLAGGVETQYF. The CDR3 DNA reads as TGTGCCAGCAGCTCACTAGCGGGGGGCGTAGAGACCCAGTACTTC.

This sequence joins TRBV3-1 (or the pseudogene TRBV3-2) and TRBJ1-6; 8 bases are a match to TRBD1. Losses at the gene ends were 2 bases for V and 10 bases for J; bases not matched to a gene: 7. The CDR3 has 15 residues. CDR1 and CDR2 from the germline V gene are LGHDT and YNNKEL (reference sequence). CDR3 coding DNA: TGTGCCAGCAGCCAAAAGACAGGGGAAGGCTCACCCCTCCACTTT. Amino acids: CASSQKTGEGSPLHF.

This sequence joins TRBV5-1 and TRBJ1-2; D gene uncertain. Germline V gives CDR1 SGHRS, CDR2 YFSETQ. The ends were cut back, 0 bases at V and 2 bases at J, with 8 bases in the middle. The CDR3 extends over 14 amino acids. The CDR3, as DNA: TGCGCCAGCAGCTTGGACAGATCCAACTATGGCTACACCTTC. This codes for CASSLDRSNYGYTF.